A selection of T cell receptor beta chains follows, all from one sample in a study of T cell responses to AZD1222 COVID-19 vaccine. TCRdb's copy holds only in-frame clones and misses some; the assay was immunoSEQ multiplex PCR. The sample lists over 85,000 clones, approximately 84% occurring once. The sample here was peripheral blood, taken 28 days after the second AZD1222 dose. All receptors come from an adult who received the AZD1222 COVID-19 vaccine. CDR3s include the opening cysteine and the closing phenylalanine or tryptophan. D genes are given only for firm matches. A clone size is listed for some rows: how often the clone was seen (once, few, many), or a class if it is expanded.

>TRBJ1-5|TRBV2|-|-
CASSQLAQPQHF
TGTGCCAGCAGTCAGTTAGCTCAGCCCCAGCATTTT
>TRBJ2-7|TRBV7-3|-|-
CASSLTFGLMGLVPDHRLPYEQYF
TGTGCCAGCAGCTTAACGTTTGGGCTTATGGGGCTGGTACCCGATCACCGTCTTCCCTACGAGCAGTACTTC
>TRBJ2-7|TRBV30|TRBD1|-
CAWSPHRTGPTYEQYF
TGTGCCTGGAGTCCCCATCGGACAGGTCCGACCTACGAGCAGTACTTC
>TRBJ1-2|TRBV5-1|-|-
CASGSTRGGYTF
TGCGCCAGCGGGTCTACCCGGGGTGGCTACACCTTC
>TRBJ2-7|TRBV2|-|-
CASSLTDYEQYF
TGTGCCAGCAGCCTTACCGACTACGAGCAGTACTTC
>TRBJ1-6|TRBV19|-|-
CASSSRPSVNSPLHF
TGTGCCAGTAGCTCCCGCCCCTCCGTTAATTCACCCCTCCACTTT
>TRBJ2-7|TRBV5-1|-|-
CASSPDSTYEQYF
TGCGCCAGCAGTCCCGACTCAACCTACGAGCAGTACTTC
>TRBJ2-7|TRBV13|-|-
CASRARGTSYEQYF
TGTGCCAGCAGGGCGCGGGGAACCTCCTACGAGCAGTACTTC
>TRBJ1-5|TRBV11-2|-|-
CASSSGHNSNQPQHF
TGTGCCAGCAGCTCGGGACATAATAGCAATCAGCCCCAGCATTTT
>TRBJ1-5|TRBV6-5|-|once
CASRVNSNQPQHF
TGTGCCAGCAGGGTAAATAGCAATCAGCCCCAGCATTTT
>TRBJ1-1|TRBV10-3|-|-
CAIRGTEAFF
TGTGCCATCCGGGGCACTGAAGCTTTCTTT
>TRBJ2-3|TRBV5-1|TRBD2|-
CASSLEPQGGTSTDTQYF
TGCGCCAGCAGCTTGGAACCCCAGGGAGGGACTAGCACAGATACGCAGTATTTT
>TRBJ1-1|TRBV2|TRBD1|-
CASSGQGAGNTEAFF
TGTGCCAGCAGTGGACAGGGGGCTGGGAACACTGAAGCTTTCTTT
>TRBJ1-6|TRBV5-1|TRBD1|once
CASSLGGDRGNSPLHF
TGCGCCAGCAGCTTGGGCGGGGACAGGGGGAATTCACCCCTCCACTTT
>TRBJ2-1|TRBV18|-|-
CASSPTAYNEQFF
TGTGCCAGCTCGCCGACAGCCTACAATGAGCAGTTCTTC
>TRBJ1-4|TRBV5-1|TRBD1|-
CASSLGTGNEKLFF
TGCGCCAGCAGCTTGGGGACAGGGAATGAAAAACTGTTTTTT
>TRBJ2-1|TRBV24-1|TRBD2|-
CATSMGGLAVKSSYNEQFF
TGTGCCACCAGTATGGGGGGACTAGCGGTTAAAAGCTCCTACAATGAGCAGTTCTTC